A single sample gave rise to the 27 T cell receptor beta chains below, sequenced in a study of T cells in Graves' hyperthyroidism and ophthalmopathy (dated by TCRdb to about 2019). Library preparation employed multiplex PCR. Sequencing was performed on an Illumina HiSeq 2000. Amplification of TCR beta CDR3 regions was carried out from RNA transcripts. The first round of RT-PCR for the TCR CDR3 was performed with the HTBI primer set and the Qiagen OneStep RT-PCR kit. In-frame beta chains were kept once TCRdb had trimmed the public reads at Q25 with fastp and called clones with MiXCR. CDR3 protein sequences are deduplicated, and each keeps its most common genes and DNA. A total of hundreds of thousands of distinct CDR3 sequences appear in this sample, 20% to 25% of them only once. Jointly, the top ten make up roughly 49% of the sample. Source material: blood. All receptors come from a woman in her 70s with Graves' ophthalmopathy.

This clonotype showed up just a few times. The chain employs TRBV7-9 and TRBJ1-1; D gene uncertain. Germline CDR1 reads SEHNR; CDR2 reads FQNEAQ (reference sequence). The length of the CDR3 is 11 residues. Trimming left V 4 bases short and J 7 bases short, with 7 bases between. CDR3 sequence reads: CASSYLSEAFF. For the CDR3, the DNA is TGTGCCAGCAGCTACCTTAGTGAAGCTTTCTTT.

The V call is TRBV27, the J call TRBJ1-1; D remains unclear. Germline V CDR1 and CDR2: MNHEY, SMNVEV (reference sequence). This CDR3 spans 13 amino acids. Between the trimmed V and J ends, which lost 3 bases and 0 bases, there was a span of 5 bases. CDR3 region: CASSFIVNTEAFF. In DNA, the CDR3 is TGTGCCAGCAGTTTCATCGTGAACACTGAAGCTTTCTTT.

This clonotype was seen a handful of times. V and J are TRBV7-8 and TRBJ1-1; D gene ambiguous. The V end was cut by 5 bases, the J end by 0 bases, with 10 bases between. CDR3 length equals 14 residues. Looked up from germline, CDR1 is SGHVS and CDR2 is FQNEAQ. CDR3 in amino acids: CASSPHWVNTEAFF. The CDR3 DNA reads TGTGCCAGCAGCCCCCACTGGGTGAACACTGAAGCTTTCTTT. The full variable domain, its missing parts supplied by reference TRBV7-8 and TRBJ1-1, is GAGVSQSPRYKVAKRGQDVALRCDPISGHVSLFWYQQALGQGPEFLTYFQNEAQLDKSGLPSDRFFAERPEGSVSTLKIQRTQQEDSAVYLCASSPHWVNTEAFFGQGTRLTVV.

The chain has TRBV12-3 or TRBV12-4 and TRBJ2-1; 14 nucleotides agree with TRBD2. CDR3 size: 18 residues. Unmatched junction bases numbered 13, after V lost 8 bases and J lost 4 bases. The CDR3 region has the DNA TGTGCCAGCTCCCCCTGGACTAGCGGGGGGACCCGATACAATGAGCAGTTCTTC. Protein sequence: CASSPWTSGGTRYNEQFF.

The chain links TRBV24-1 to TRBJ1-1, with D perhaps matching TRBD1 (5 bases). Germline V gene lookup returns CDR1 KGHDR and CDR2 SFDVKD. This CDR3 is built from 15 residues. The germline V and J ends were trimmed by 9 bases and 1 base, with 17 bases remaining between them. The CDR3 DNA follows: TGTGCCACCGTCCGGGTCCGGACACAGAACACTGAAGCTTTCTTT. This sequence encodes CATVRVRTQNTEAFF.

This chain joins TRBV6-6 and TRBJ2-7; D is uncertain. This CDR3 has 13 residues. From germline, CDR1 is MNHNY and CDR2 SVGAGI (reference sequence). V lost 0 bases and J lost 5, with 8 bases in between. Written as DNA, the CDR3 is TGTGCCAGCAGTTACTCGAACGAGGACGAGCAGTACTTC. Its translation: CASSYSNEDEQYF.

This clonotype appeared many times. V gene TRBV3-1 combines with J gene TRBJ1-2; TRBD1 agrees at 7 bases. The germline CDR1 and CDR2 sequences are LGHDT and YNNKEL (reference sequence). CDR3 length: 15 residues. Trimming took 1 base from V and 4 from J; bases not matched to a gene: 6. The CDR3 sequence: CASSQVGQPIYGYTF. CDR3 bases: TGTGCCAGCAGCCAAGTGGGACAGCCCATCTATGGCTACACCTTC.

The sample holds many counts of this clonotype. The chain recombines TRBV20-1 with TRBJ2-1, with TRBD2 as a possible D gene (5 bases). The germline V and J ends were trimmed by 7 bases and 7 bases, with 17 bases remaining between them. Germline V gives CDR1 DFQATT, CDR2 SNEGSKA (reference sequence). The CDR3 runs 13 residues. The CDR3 loop is CSGKRWQVNEQFF. CDR3 nucleotides: TGCAGTGGTAAGCGGTGGCAGGTGAATGAGCAGTTCTTC.

The chain links TRBV5-1 to TRBJ1-5, with D perhaps matching TRBD1 (5 bases). V dropped 0 bases and J dropped 1 base, with 11 bases sitting between them. The V gene's germline CDR1 is SGHRS and CDR2 YFSETQ. The CDR3 loop spans 16 amino acids. The DNA of the CDR3 is TGCGCCAGCAGCTTGGGGGGGGGTTTGAGCAATCAGCCCCAGCATTTT. Amino acids: CASSLGGGLSNQPQHF.

This chain connects TRBV5-1 to TRBJ1-6; perhaps TRBD1 as D (5 bases). CDR1 and CDR2 from the germline V gene are SGHRS and YFSETQ. The germline V and J ends were trimmed by 4 bases and 6 bases, with 14 bases remaining between them. CDR3 length: 15 residues. In DNA form, the CDR3 reads TGCGCCAGCAGCCCGCCCGGGGCGGGTAATTCACCCCTCCACTTT. The encoded protein is CASSPPGAGNSPLHF.

The chain joins TRBV6-5 to TRBJ2-7; TRBD2 is a possible D gene (5 bases). Germline V gene lookup returns CDR1 MNHEY and CDR2 SVGAGI. The CDR3 extends over 14 amino acids. With 0 bases removed from V and 2 bases from J, the gap between germline ends came to 8 bases. The CDR3 here is CASSYSSETYEQYF. The CDR3 region has the DNA TGTGCCAGCAGTTACTCTAGCGAGACCTACGAGCAGTACTTC.

The V call is TRBV24-1, the J call TRBJ2-3; 7 nucleotides align to TRBD2. The trim removed 9 bases at V and 0 bases at J, leaving 14 bases unmatched. This CDR3 contains 17 residues. CDR1 is KGHDR and CDR2 is SFDVKD in the germline V gene. The DNA for the CDR3 is TGTGCCACCGGCCCCACGGATAGCGGGTTTAGCACAGATACGCAGTATTTT. This gives the protein CATGPTDSGFSTDTQYF.

This clonotype was seen repeatedly, ten times or more. Germline and junction disagree at one end, which may indicate a read error. This chain links TRBV7-7 with TRBJ2-3, with a tentative D call TRBD2 (5 bases). CDR3 length equals 13 residues. Germline V gene lookup returns CDR1 SSHAT and CDR2 FNYEAQ (reference sequence). The CDR3 region is CASSPAGTDTQYF. The CDR3 coding sequence is TGTGCTAGCAGTCCAGCGGGCACAGATACGCAGTATTTT.

The chain is built from TRBV11-2 and TRBJ2-2; D is ambiguous. Trimming took off 2 bases at V and 4 bases at J, with 11 bases between the two ends. CDR3 size: 15 residues. The germline CDR1 and CDR2 sequences are SGHAT and FQNNGV. In nucleotides, the CDR3 is TGTGCCAGCAGCTTATCTACGGGTAGCACCGGGGAGCTGTTTTTT. Amino acid sequence: CASSLSTGSTGELFF.

Many counts were recorded for this clonotype. The rearrangement uses TRBV20-1 and TRBJ1-1, with TRBD1 as a possible D gene (6 bases). CDR1 is DFQATT and CDR2 is SNEGSKA in the germline V gene (reference sequence). The CDR3 extends over 12 amino acids. Between the trimmed V and J ends, which lost 6 bases and 1 base, there was a span of 9 bases. CDR3 bases: TGCAGTGCGCAGACAGGGAACACTGAAGCTTTCTTT. Protein: CSAQTGNTEAFF.

This clonotype occurred many times. CDR3 in amino acids: CASSVSSYFTDTQYF. Written as DNA, the CDR3 is TGTGCCAGCAGTGTTTCCAGTTATTTCACAGATACGCAGTATTTT. The chain links TRBV2 to TRBJ2-3; D remains unclear. The CDR3 consists of 15 residues. Between the trimmed V and J ends, which lost 4 bases and 2 bases, there was a span of 13 bases. Germline CDR1 and CDR2: SNHLY and FYNNEI.

Ten or more counts support this clonotype. The V and J genes are TRBV6-1 and TRBJ2-7, with a weak D call TRBD2 (7 bases). Germline values: CDR1 MNHNS, CDR2 SASEGT. The CDR3 is 14 amino acids. The V end was cut by 6 bases, the J end by 2 bases, with 14 bases between. CDR3 sequence: CASRGGGSTYEQYF. The CDR3 bases are TGTGCCAGCAGGGGGGGCGGGAGTACCTACGAGCAGTACTTC.

The chain has TRBV12-3 or TRBV12-4 and TRBJ2-2; 8 bases are shared with TRBD1. The CDR3 has 16 amino acids. Trimming cost V 3 bases and J 3 bases; bases outside gene matches: 6. The CDR3 here is CASSFPGGKDTGELFF. The CDR3 DNA reads as TGTGCCAGCAGTTTCCCAGGGGGCAAGGACACCGGGGAGCTGTTTTTT.

This clonotype was observed at least ten times. The chain joins TRBV7-3 to TRBJ2-1; 8 bases agree with TRBD2. There are 15 residues in the CDR3. Germline V gene lookup returns CDR1 SGHTA and CDR2 FQGTGA. Trimming cost V 5 bases and J 5 bases; bases outside gene matches: 8. The CDR3 DNA follows: TGTGCCAGCAGCACTAGCGGAGTTGGAAACAATGAGCAGTTCTTC. As protein: CASSTSGVGNNEQFF.

The rearrangement joins TRBV10-3 to TRBJ2-7, with TRBD1 matching over 10 bases. The V segment lost 6 bases and the J segment 2 bases; nucleotides outside the gene matches: 4. Germline CDR1 is ENHRY and CDR2 is SYGVKD. The CDR3 sequence is 14 residues long. CDR3 nucleotides: TGTGCCATCAGGGGGGACAGGGGTCCCTACGAGCAGTACTTC. The encoded protein is CAIRGDRGPYEQYF.

The chain carries TRBV6-1 and TRBJ1-1, with D maybe TRBD1 (6 bases). CDR1 is MNHNS and CDR2 is SASEGT in the germline V gene. The CDR3 is made up of 13 amino acids. V dropped 8 bases and J dropped 1 base, with 11 bases sitting between them. The CDR3 spells CASLRGRNTEAFF. The CDR3 region has the DNA TGTGCCAGCCTCAGGGGCAGGAACACTGAAGCTTTCTTT.

This clonotype has only a few counts. The V gene is TRBV10-1, the J gene TRBJ2-7; D tentatively reads TRBD1 or TRBD2 (5 bases each). Germline-derived CDR1 and CDR2 are WNHNN and SYGVQD (reference sequence). The CDR3 is made up of 12 amino acids. V lost 8 bases and J 6 bases, leaving 14 bases between the germline ends. The CDR3 region is CASRDLFGEQYF. CDR3 nucleotides: TGCGCCAGCCGGGACCTATTCGGCGAGCAGTACTTC.

This clonotype appeared a few times. The chain carries TRBV27 and TRBJ2-7; D gene ambiguous. There are 13 residues in the CDR3. Per the germline V gene, CDR1 is MNHEY and CDR2 is SMNVEV (reference sequence). Trimming left V 5 bases short and J 2 bases short, with 10 bases between. CDR3 nucleotides: TGTGCCAGCAGTCATGATGGGGCCTACGAGCAGTACTTC. Translating gives CASSHDGAYEQYF.

The gene calls are TRBV18 and TRBJ2-7; D uncertain. The V end lost 1 base, the J end lost 5 bases, and 15 bases lay between the germline ends. CDR1 and CDR2 from the germline V gene are KGHSH and LQKENI. The CDR3 contains 15 residues. DNA of the CDR3: TGTGCCAGCTCACCACAGAGGAGAACGACGCACGAGCAGTACTTC. Residues: CASSPQRRTTHEQYF.

V gene TRBV20-1 combines with J gene TRBJ1-2; D remains ambiguous. The CDR3 runs to 16 residues. Germline CDR1 DFQATT, CDR2 SNEGSKA (reference sequence). The germline V and J ends were trimmed by 3 bases and 4 bases, with 21 bases remaining between them. The CDR3 here is CSASPGSPLPGYGYTF. DNA for the CDR3: TGCAGTGCTAGTCCCGGCTCGCCCCTTCCCGGCTATGGCTACACCTTC.

This clonotype was counted ten times or more. The rearrangement links TRBV29-1 to TRBJ2-5, with D possibly matching TRBD2 (5 bases). The CDR3 sequence is 12 residues long. In germline, CDR1 is SQVTM, CDR2 ANQGSEA. V was trimmed by 3 bases and J by 3 bases, leaving 8 bases between them. Here the CDR3 DNA reads TGCAGCGTTGATGGAGGAGAAGAGACCCAGTACTTC. Encoded protein: CSVDGGEETQYF.

The chain combines TRBV27 with TRBJ2-1; D is ambiguous. Trimming removed 2 bases from V and 0 bases from J, with 5 bases in between. In germline, CDR1 is MNHEY, CDR2 SMNVEV (reference sequence). The CDR3 sequence is 14 residues long. CDR3 DNA: TGTGCCAGCAGTTTACCGAGCTCCTACAATGAGCAGTTCTTC. It codes for CASSLPSSYNEQFF.